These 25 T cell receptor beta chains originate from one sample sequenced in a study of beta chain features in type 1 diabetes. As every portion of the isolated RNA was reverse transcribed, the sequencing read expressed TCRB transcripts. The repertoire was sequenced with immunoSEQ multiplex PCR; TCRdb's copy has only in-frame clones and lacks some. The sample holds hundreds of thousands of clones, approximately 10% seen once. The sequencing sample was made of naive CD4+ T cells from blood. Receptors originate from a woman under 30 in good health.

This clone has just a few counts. The CDR3 protein is CASLRGFSGNTIYF. DNA for the CDR3: TGTGCCAGCCTAAGGGGTTTCTCTGGAAACACCATATATTTT. V is TRBV2 and J is TRBJ1-3; TRBD1 is a possible D gene (5 bases). Trimming took off 8 bases at V and 0 bases at J, with 11 bases between the two ends. The CDR3 is made up of 14 amino acids. Per germline, CDR1 SNHLY and CDR2 FYNNEI.

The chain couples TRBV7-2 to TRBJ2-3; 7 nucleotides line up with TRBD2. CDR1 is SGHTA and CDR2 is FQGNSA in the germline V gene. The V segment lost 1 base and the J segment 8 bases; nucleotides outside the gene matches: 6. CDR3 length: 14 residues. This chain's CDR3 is CASSLGGSLGTQYF. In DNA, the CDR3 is TGTGCCAGCAGCTTAGGCGGGAGTCTCGGTACGCAGTATTTT.

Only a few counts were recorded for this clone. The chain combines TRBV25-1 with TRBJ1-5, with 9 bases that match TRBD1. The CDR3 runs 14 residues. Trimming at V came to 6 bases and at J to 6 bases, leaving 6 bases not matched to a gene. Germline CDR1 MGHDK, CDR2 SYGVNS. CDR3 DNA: TGTGCCAGCAGCAAGGGACAGGGAAGTCAGCCCCAGCATTTT. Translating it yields CASSKGQGSQPQHF.

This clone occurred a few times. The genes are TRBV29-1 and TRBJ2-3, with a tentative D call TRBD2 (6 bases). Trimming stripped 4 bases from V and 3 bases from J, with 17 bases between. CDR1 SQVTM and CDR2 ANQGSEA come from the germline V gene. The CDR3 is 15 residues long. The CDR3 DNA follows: TGCAGCGTTGGGAGGGACGCAGGACCGACAGATACGCAGTATTTT. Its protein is CSVGRDAGPTDTQYF.

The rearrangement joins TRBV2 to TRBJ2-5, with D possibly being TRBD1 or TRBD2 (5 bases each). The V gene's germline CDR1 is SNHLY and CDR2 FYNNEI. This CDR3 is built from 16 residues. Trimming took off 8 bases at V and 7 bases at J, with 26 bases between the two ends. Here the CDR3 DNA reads TGTGCCAGCCCCTCCGCCGCGTCGGCAGGGACGGTGACCCAGTACTTC. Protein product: CASPSAASAGTVTQYF.

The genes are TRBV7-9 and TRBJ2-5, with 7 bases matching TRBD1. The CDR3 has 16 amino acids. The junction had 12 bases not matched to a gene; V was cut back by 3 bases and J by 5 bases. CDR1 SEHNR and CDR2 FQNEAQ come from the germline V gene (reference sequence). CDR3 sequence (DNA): TGTGCCAGCAGCTTCAGAGGCAGGGGGATACAGGAGACCCAGTACTTC. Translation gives CASSFRGRGIQETQYF.

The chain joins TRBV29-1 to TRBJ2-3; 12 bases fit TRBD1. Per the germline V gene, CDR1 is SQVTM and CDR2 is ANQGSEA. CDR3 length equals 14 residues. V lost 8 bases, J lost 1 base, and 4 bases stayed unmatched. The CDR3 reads CSSGDRGRTDTQYF. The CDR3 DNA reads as TGCAGCTCTGGGGACAGGGGGCGCACAGATACGCAGTATTTT.

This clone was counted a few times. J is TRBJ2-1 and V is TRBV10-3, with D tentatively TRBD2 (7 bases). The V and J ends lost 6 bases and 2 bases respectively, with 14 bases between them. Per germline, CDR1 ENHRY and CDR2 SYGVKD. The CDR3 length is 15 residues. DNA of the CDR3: TGTGCCATCAGCCTGGGGGCGGGAGCCTACAATGAGCAGTTCTTC. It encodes CAISLGAGAYNEQFF.

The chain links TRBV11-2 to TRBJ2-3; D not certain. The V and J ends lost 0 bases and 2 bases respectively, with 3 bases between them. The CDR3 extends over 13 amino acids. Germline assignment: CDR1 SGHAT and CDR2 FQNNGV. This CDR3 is CASSLETTDTQYF. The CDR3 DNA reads TGTGCCAGCAGCTTAGAAACCACAGATACGCAGTATTTT.

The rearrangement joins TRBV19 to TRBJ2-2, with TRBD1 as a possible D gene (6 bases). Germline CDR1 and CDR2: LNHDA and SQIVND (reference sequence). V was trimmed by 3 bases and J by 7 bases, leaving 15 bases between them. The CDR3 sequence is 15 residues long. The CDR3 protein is CASSISGGTGGELFF. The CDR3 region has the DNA TGTGCCAGTAGTATCTCTGGGGGCACTGGCGGGGAGCTGTTTTTT.

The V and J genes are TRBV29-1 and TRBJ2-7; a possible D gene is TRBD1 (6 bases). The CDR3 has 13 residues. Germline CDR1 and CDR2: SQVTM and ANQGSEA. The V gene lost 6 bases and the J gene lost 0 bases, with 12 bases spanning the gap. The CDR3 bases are TGCAGCGTCACAGGGACCTTCTCCTACGAGCAGTACTTC. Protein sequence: CSVTGTFSYEQYF.

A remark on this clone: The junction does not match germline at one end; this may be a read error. CDR3 region: CASSQGAGLNTEAFF. As DNA, the CDR3 is TGCGCCAGCAGCCAAGGAGCGGGACTGAATACTGAAGCTTTCTTT. This chain uses TRBV4-3 with TRBJ1-1; TRBD1 might be the D (5 bases). The CDR3 totals 15 residues. Germline V CDR1 and CDR2: LGHNA, YSLEER.

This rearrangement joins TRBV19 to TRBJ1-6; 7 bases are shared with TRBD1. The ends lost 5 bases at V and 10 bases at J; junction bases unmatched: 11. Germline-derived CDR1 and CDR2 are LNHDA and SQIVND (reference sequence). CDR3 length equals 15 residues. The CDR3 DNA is TGTGCCAGTAGTCCGGGACAGTCTTTGCTCTCACCCCTCCACTTT. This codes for CASSPGQSLLSPLHF.

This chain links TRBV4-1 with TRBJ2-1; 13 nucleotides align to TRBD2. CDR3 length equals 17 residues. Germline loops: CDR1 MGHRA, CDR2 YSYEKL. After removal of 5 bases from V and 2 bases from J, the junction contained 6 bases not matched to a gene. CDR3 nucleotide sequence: TGCGCCAGCAGCGAGGGACTAGCGGGAAAAGCCTACAATGAGCAGTTCTTC. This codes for CASSEGLAGKAYNEQFF.

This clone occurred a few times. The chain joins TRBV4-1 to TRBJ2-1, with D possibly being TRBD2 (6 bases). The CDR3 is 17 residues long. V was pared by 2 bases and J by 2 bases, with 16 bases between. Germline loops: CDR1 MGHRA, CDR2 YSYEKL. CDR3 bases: TGCGCCAGCAGCCAAAAAGGACGGGACTCAGCCTACAATGAGCAGTTCTTC. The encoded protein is CASSQKGRDSAYNEQFF.

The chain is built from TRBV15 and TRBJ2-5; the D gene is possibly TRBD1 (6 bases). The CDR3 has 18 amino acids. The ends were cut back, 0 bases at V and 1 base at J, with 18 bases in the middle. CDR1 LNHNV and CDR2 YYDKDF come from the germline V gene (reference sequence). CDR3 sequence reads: CATSRDLGTHRLQETQYF. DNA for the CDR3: TGTGCCACCAGCAGAGATCTCGGGACACATAGACTCCAAGAGACCCAGTACTTC.

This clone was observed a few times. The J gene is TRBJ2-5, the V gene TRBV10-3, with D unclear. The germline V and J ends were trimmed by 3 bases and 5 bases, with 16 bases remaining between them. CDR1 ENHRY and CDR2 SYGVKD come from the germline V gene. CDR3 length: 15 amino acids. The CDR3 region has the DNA TGTGCCATCAGTGATTCCAACTCCGGTGAGGAGACCCAGTACTTC. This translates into CAISDSNSGEETQYF.

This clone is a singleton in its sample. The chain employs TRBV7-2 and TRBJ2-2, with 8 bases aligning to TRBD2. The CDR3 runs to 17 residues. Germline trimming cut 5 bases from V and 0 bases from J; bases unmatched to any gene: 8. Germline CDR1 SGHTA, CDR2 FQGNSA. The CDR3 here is CASSPRGREANTGELFF. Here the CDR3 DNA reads TGTGCCAGCAGCCCCAGAGGGCGGGAGGCGAACACCGGGGAGCTGTTTTTT.

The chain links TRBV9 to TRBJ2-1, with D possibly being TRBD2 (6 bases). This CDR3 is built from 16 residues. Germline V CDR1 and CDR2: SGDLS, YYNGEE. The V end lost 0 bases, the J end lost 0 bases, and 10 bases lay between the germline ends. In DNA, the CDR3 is TGTGCCAGCAGCGTAGGGGGAGGTACCTCCTACAATGAGCAGTTCTTC. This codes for CASSVGGGTSYNEQFF.

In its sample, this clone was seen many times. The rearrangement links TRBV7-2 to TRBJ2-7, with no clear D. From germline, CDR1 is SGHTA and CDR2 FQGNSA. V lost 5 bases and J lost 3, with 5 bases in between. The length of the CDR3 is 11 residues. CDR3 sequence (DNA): TGTGCCAGCAGCCCTGGCTACGAGCAGTACTTC. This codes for CASSPGYEQYF. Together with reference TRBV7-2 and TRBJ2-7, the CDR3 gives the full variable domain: GAGVSQSPSNKVTEKGKDVELRCDPISGHTALYWYRQSLGQGLEFLIYFQGNSAPDKSGLPSDRFSAERTGGSVSTLTIQRTQQEDSAVYLCASSPGYEQYFGPGTRLTVT.

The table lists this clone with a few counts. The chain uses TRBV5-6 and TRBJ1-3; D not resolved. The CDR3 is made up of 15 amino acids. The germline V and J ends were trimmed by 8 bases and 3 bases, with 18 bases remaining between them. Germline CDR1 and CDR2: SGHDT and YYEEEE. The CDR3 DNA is TGTGCCAGTCATAGCAGAGGACTGAGTGGAAACACCATATATTTT. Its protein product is CASHSRGLSGNTIYF.

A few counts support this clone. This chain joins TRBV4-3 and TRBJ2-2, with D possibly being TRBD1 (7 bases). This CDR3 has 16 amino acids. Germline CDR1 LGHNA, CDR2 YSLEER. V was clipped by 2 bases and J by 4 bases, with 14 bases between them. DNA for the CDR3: TGCGCCAGCAGCCAACTGACAGGGACTGGCACCGGGGAGCTGTTTTTT. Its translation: CASSQLTGTGTGELFF.

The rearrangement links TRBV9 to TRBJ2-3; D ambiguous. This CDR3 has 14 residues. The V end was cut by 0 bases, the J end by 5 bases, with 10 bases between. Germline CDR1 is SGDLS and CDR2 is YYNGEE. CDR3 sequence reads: CASSVAPLKDTQYF. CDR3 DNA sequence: TGTGCCAGCAGCGTAGCTCCACTAAAAGATACGCAGTATTTT. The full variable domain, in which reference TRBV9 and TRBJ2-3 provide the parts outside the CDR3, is DSGVTQTPKHLITATGQRVTLRCSPRSGDLSVYWYQQSLDQGLQFLIQYYNGEERAKGNILERFSAQQFPDLHSELNLSSLELGDSALYFCASSVAPLKDTQYFGPGTRLTVL.

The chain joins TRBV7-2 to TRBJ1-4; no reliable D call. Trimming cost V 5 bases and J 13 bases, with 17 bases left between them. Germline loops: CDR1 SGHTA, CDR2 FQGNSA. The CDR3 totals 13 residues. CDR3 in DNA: TGTGCCAGCAGCCCCTACCACGAGGGTAGACTGTTTTTT. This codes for CASSPYHEGRLFF.

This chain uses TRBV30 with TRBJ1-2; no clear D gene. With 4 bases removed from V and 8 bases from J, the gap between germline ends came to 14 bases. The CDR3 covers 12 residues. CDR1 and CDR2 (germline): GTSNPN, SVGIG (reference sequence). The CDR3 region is CAWNMEVKGYTF. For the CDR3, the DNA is TGTGCCTGGAACATGGAAGTAAAGGGCTACACCTTC. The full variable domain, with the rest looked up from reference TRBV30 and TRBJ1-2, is SQTIHQWPATLVQPVGSPLSLECTVEGTSNPNLYWYRQAAGRGLQLLFYSVGIGQISSEVPQNLSASRPQDRQFILSSKKLLLSDSGFYLCAWNMEVKGYTFGSGTRLTVV.